Below, 24 T cell receptor beta chains from the same sample are listed, as sequenced in a study of blood T cell repertoires in COVID-19. The assay was immunoSEQ multiplex PCR, and TCRdb's table has in-frame clones only and misses some. The repertoire has about 170,000 clones, 70% to 85% of them found once; the top ten carry 20% to 25%. Sequenced: peripheral blood. These receptors all come from a woman of 80 years or more with acute or convalescent COVID-19.

The chain employs TRBV6-5 and TRBJ2-7; TRBD1 aligns across 9 bases. Germline V CDR1 and CDR2: MNHEY, SVGAGI. CDR3 length: 14 residues. The J segment lost 2 bases and the V segment lost 6 bases, leaving 5 bases of the junction unmatched. The CDR3 bases are TGTGCCAGCAGCCGCGGACAGGGGCCCTACGAGCAGTACTTC. This sequence encodes CASSRGQGPYEQYF.

The chain uses TRBV3-1 (or the pseudogene TRBV3-2) and TRBJ2-1; D not certain. CDR1 is LGHDT, CDR2 YNNKEL, per germline (reference sequence). The CDR3 consists of 12 residues. V lost 3 bases and J 8 bases, leaving 8 bases between the germline ends. The CDR3 DNA sequence: TGTGCCAGCAGCCATCCCGTCGATGAGCAGTTCTTC. Protein sequence: CASSHPVDEQFF.

The chain has TRBV19 and TRBJ2-3; 8 bases line up with TRBD2. Unmatched junction bases numbered 3, after V lost 5 bases and J lost 2 bases. The CDR3 is 14 amino acids. Germline V CDR1 and CDR2: LNHDA, SQIVND (reference sequence). In nucleotides, the CDR3 is TGTGCCAGTAGTTTAGCGGGATACACAGATACGCAGTATTTT. Its protein is CASSLAGYTDTQYF.

The chain is built from TRBV18 and TRBJ2-3; weak D call: TRBD2 (6 bases). Trimming left V 2 bases short and J 13 bases short, with 13 bases between. Germline CDR1 KGHSH, CDR2 LQKENI. The CDR3 covers 12 residues. CDR3 DNA sequence: TGTGCCAGCTCACCATCGGGGGTCCTAGAGTATTTT. This encodes CASSPSGVLEYF.

The J gene is TRBJ2-3, the V gene TRBV7-9, with D hard to call. Germline assignment: CDR1 SEHNR and CDR2 FQNEAQ (reference sequence). This CDR3 has 14 residues. The V end lost 3 bases, the J end lost 1 base, and 8 bases lay between the germline ends. The CDR3 protein is CASSFSTGTDTQYF. CDR3 DNA sequence: TGTGCCAGCAGCTTCTCAACTGGCACAGATACGCAGTATTTT. Variable domain in full (rest from reference TRBV7-9 and TRBJ2-3): DTGVSQNPRHKITKRGQNVTFRCDPISEHNRLYWYRQTLGQGPEFLTYFQNEAQLEKSRLLSDRFSAERPKGSFSTLEIQRTEQGDSAMYLCASSFSTGTDTQYFGPGTRLTVL.

The chain links TRBV5-1 to TRBJ2-3, with 13 bases that match TRBD2. The CDR3 sequence is 16 residues long. J gave up 2 bases and V 4 bases, and 4 bases lay outside the gene matches. CDR1 is SGHRS, CDR2 YFSETQ, per germline. The CDR3 DNA is TGCGCCAGCAGCGAAGGGACTAGCGGGGCCACAGATACGCAGTATTTT. It translates to CASSEGTSGATDTQYF.

The chain employs TRBV5-1 and TRBJ1-1; TRBD1 agrees at 11 bases. Germline CDR1 is SGHRS and CDR2 is YFSETQ. After removal of 3 bases from V and 3 bases from J, the junction contained 1 base not matched to a gene. The CDR3 covers 14 residues. The CDR3, as DNA: TGCGCCAGCAGCTGGGACAGGGGGGACACTGAAGCTTTCTTT. As protein: CASSWDRGDTEAFF.

The V call is TRBV6-6, the J call TRBJ2-1, with a possible D match to TRBD2 (5 bases). Germline values: CDR1 MNHNY, CDR2 SVGAGI (reference sequence). The CDR3 is made up of 16 amino acids. Trimming removed 6 bases from V and 0 bases from J, with 15 bases in between. CDR3 in amino acids: CASSPPGVNSYNEQFF. In DNA, the CDR3 is TGTGCCAGCAGCCCGCCCGGGGTAAACTCCTACAATGAGCAGTTCTTC.

CDR3 DNA sequence: TGTGCCAGCAGCGGCGACAGGGGTGCCTACGAGCAGTACTTC. Protein sequence: CASSGDRGAYEQYF. V is TRBV5-6 and J is TRBJ2-7; 8 bases align to TRBD1. This CDR3 has 14 amino acids. Germline CDR1 reads SGHDT; CDR2 reads YYEEEE. The ends lost 4 bases at V and 2 bases at J; junction bases unmatched: 5.

The chain carries TRBV2 and TRBJ1-2, with TRBD1 identical over 7 bases. V was clipped by 6 bases and J by 2 bases; unmatched bases: 3. The germline V gene has CDR1 SNHLY and CDR2 FYNNEI. The CDR3 contains 13 residues. The CDR3 DNA reads TGTGCCAGCAGGGCGACAGGGAACTATGGCTACACCTTC. Protein product: CASRATGNYGYTF.

A single count supports this clone. The chain couples TRBV27 to TRBJ1-5; 8 bases are a match to TRBD1. The germline V gene has CDR1 MNHEY and CDR2 SMNVEV (reference sequence). The ends lost 6 bases at V and 5 bases at J; junction bases unmatched: 6. There are 14 residues in the CDR3. The CDR3 region is CASRGGQADQPQHF. CDR3 coding DNA: TGTGCCAGCAGGGGGGGACAGGCTGATCAGCCCCAGCATTTT.

V usage is TRBV5-6 and J usage is TRBJ2-6, with no clear D. Trimming took off 4 bases at V and 3 bases at J, with 5 bases between the two ends. CDR3 length equals 13 residues. The germline gives CDR1 SGHDT, CDR2 YYEEEE. CDR3 sequence reads: CASSPRGANVLTF. CDR3 DNA: TGTGCCAGCAGCCCCCGTGGGGCCAACGTCCTGACTTTC.

The rearrangement links TRBV19 to TRBJ1-3; TRBD1 might be the D (5 bases). V shed 4 bases and J shed 5 bases, with 9 bases lying between them. CDR1 LNHDA and CDR2 SQIVND come from the germline V gene (reference sequence). The CDR3 contains 13 residues. This CDR3 reads CASSTAGRNTIYF. In DNA form, the CDR3 reads TGTGCCAGTAGTACGGCAGGGAGAAACACCATATATTTT.

The J gene is TRBJ1-6, the V gene TRBV11-2, with 9 bases aligning to TRBD1. The CDR3 length is 16 residues. Germline CDR1 and CDR2: SGHAT and FQNNGV. The junction had 6 bases not matched to a gene; V was cut back by 3 bases and J by 6 bases. The DNA for the CDR3 is TGTGCCAGCAGCTTCTACAGGGGGCAAGTTAATTCACCCCTCCACTTT. Amino acid sequence: CASSFYRGQVNSPLHF. Combining the CDR3 with reference TRBV11-2 and TRBJ1-6 gives the whole variable domain EAGVAQSPRYKIIEKRQSVAFWCNPISGHATLYWYQQILGQGPKLLIQFQNNGVVDDSQLPKDRFSAERLKGVDSTLKIQPAKLEDSAVYLCASSFYRGQVNSPLHFGNGTRLTVT.

The chain employs TRBV6-5 and TRBJ1-2; tentative D call: TRBD1 (5 bases). Germline V gene sequence: CDR1 MNHEY, CDR2 SVGAGI. There are 14 residues in the CDR3. With 8 bases removed from V and 2 bases from J, the gap between germline ends came to 15 bases. The CDR3 region has the DNA TGTGCCAGCCAACGACCGGAGGGGAACTATGGCTACACCTTC. It specifies CASQRPEGNYGYTF.

This rearrangement joins TRBV5-4 to TRBJ1-1; 8 bases line up with TRBD1. This CDR3 comprises 15 residues. The ends lost 4 bases at V and 1 base at J; junction bases unmatched: 6. Germline CDR1 is SGHNT and CDR2 is YYREEE (reference sequence). CDR3 nucleotide sequence: TGTGCCAGCAGCCCGACAGGGGCCAGGAACACTGAAGCTTTCTTT. This translates into CASSPTGARNTEAFF. Drawing the rest from reference TRBV5-4 and TRBJ1-1, the complete variable domain is ETGVTQSPTHLIKTRGQQVTLRCSSQSGHNTVSWYQQALGQGPQFIFQYYREEENGRGNFPPRFSGLQFPNYSSELNVNALELDDSALYLCASSPTGARNTEAFFGQGTRLTVV.

The CDR3 nucleotides read TGTGCCATCAGTGAGGTTCGGAGAAACTCCTACAATGAGCAGTTCTTC. Translating it yields CAISEVRRNSYNEQFF. The gene calls are TRBV10-3 and TRBJ2-1; D remains unclear. V was cut by 2 bases and J by 0 bases, with 11 bases left in between. The germline V gene has CDR1 ENHRY and CDR2 SYGVKD. The CDR3 sequence is 16 residues long.

The rearrangement links TRBV12-2 to TRBJ1-6. TRBV12-2 is a recognized pseudogene. The CDR3 has 17 amino acids. The CDR3 DNA is TGTGCAAAAGGGAGGCAGACGAGCGGGACATACAATTCACCCCTCCACTTT. This sequence encodes CAKGRQTSGTYNSPLHF.

V is TRBV6-1 and J is TRBJ1-1; 8 nucleotides match TRBD1. The CDR3 has 15 residues. From germline, CDR1 is MNHNS and CDR2 SASEGT. The V segment lost 3 bases and the J segment 8 bases; nucleotides outside the gene matches: 11. DNA for the CDR3: TGTGCCAGCAGTGATCGACAGGGGCAAGGGGGGGAAGCTTTCTTT. Its translation: CASSDRQGQGGEAFF.

The rearrangement links TRBV3-1 (or the pseudogene TRBV3-2) to TRBJ1-3; D uncertain. This CDR3 has 15 residues. Between the trimmed V and J ends, which lost 3 bases and 2 bases, there was a span of 11 bases. The V gene's germline CDR1 is LGHDT and CDR2 YNNKEL (reference sequence). The CDR3 spells CASSQNGGAGNTIYF. The CDR3 bases are TGTGCCAGCAGCCAGAACGGCGGGGCTGGAAACACCATATATTTT.

This clone is categorized as medium-sized (0.01 to 0.1%). V is TRBV7-9 and J is TRBJ2-1; 13 bases line up with TRBD2. The J segment lost 7 bases and the V segment lost 5 bases, leaving 8 bases of the junction unmatched. Germline CDR1 is SEHNR and CDR2 is FQNEAQ (reference sequence). This CDR3 comprises 16 residues. The DNA for the CDR3 is TGTGCCAGCAGCACCTGGACTAGCGGGAGACATAATGAGCAGTTCTTC. Translating gives CASSTWTSGRHNEQFF.

V usage is TRBV20-1 and J usage is TRBJ2-7, with D tentatively TRBD1 (5 bases). Trimming took 7 bases from V and 1 from J, leaving 8 bases between them. The CDR3 spans 11 residues. Germline CDR1 reads DFQATT; CDR2 reads SNEGSKA (reference sequence). DNA for the CDR3: TGCAGTGGACAGTATTCCTACGAGCAGTACTTC. This codes for CSGQYSYEQYF.

The J gene is TRBJ2-7, the V gene TRBV19, with 11 bases identical to TRBD1. V lost 6 bases to trimming and J lost 3 bases; unmatched junction nucleotides: 7. Germline loops: CDR1 LNHDA, CDR2 SQIVND (reference sequence). The CDR3 covers 15 residues. CDR3 in amino acids: CASSVRDRGDYEQYF. CDR3 DNA: TGTGCCAGTAGCGTAAGGGACAGGGGGGACTACGAGCAGTACTTC.

The CDR3 spells CASSLGGGAKAFF. CDR3 coding DNA: TGTGCCAGCAGCCTGGGGGGGGGCGCGAAAGCTTTCTTT. J is TRBJ1-1 and V is TRBV7-2; perhaps TRBD1 as D (6 bases). This CDR3 has 13 amino acids. From germline, CDR1 is SGHTA and CDR2 FQGNSA. V was cut by 5 bases and J by 9 bases, with 16 bases left in between.